These 9 T cell receptor beta chains were all obtained from the same sample, sequenced in a study of cytomegalovirus exposure and HLA in healthy donors. Assay: immunoSEQ multiplex PCR; the TCRdb copy retains only in-frame clones and omits some. Among some 150,000 clones listed, roughly 89% were seen once. Sequenced material: PBMCs. Every receptor here comes from a woman under 30 in good health and CMV-seropositive.

V usage is TRBV19 and J usage is TRBJ1-2; TRBD1 aligns across 7 bases. Per germline, CDR1 LNHDA and CDR2 SQIVND (reference sequence). This CDR3 has 13 amino acids. J lost 6 bases, V lost 5 bases, and 6 bases had no gene match. DNA of the CDR3: TGTGCCAGTAGTCCCCTACAGGGGAATGGCTACACCTTC. It encodes CASSPLQGNGYTF.

This chain uses TRBV28 with TRBJ2-5; 8 bases map to TRBD2. Germline V gene lookup returns CDR1 MDHEN and CDR2 SYDVKM. Trimming took 6 bases from V and 3 from J; bases not matched to a gene: 18. This CDR3 is 18 amino acids long. CDR3 in DNA: TGTGCCAGCAGCCCTTCGGACCCCCTTGCCGGGGGGGAAGAGACCCAGTACTTC. It yields the protein CASSPSDPLAGGEETQYF.

V is TRBV28 and J is TRBJ1-2; 7 bases are shared with TRBD1. This CDR3 is 14 amino acids long. Trimming took 5 bases from V and 2 from J; bases not matched to a gene: 5. CDR1 is MDHEN, CDR2 SYDVKM, per germline. The CDR3 spells CASSVRGKNYGYTF. The CDR3 DNA reads as TGTGCCAGCAGTGTCAGGGGGAAAAACTATGGCTACACCTTC.

The chain carries TRBV14 and TRBJ1-2, with D perhaps TRBD1 (6 bases). CDR1 and CDR2 from the germline V gene are SGHDN and FVKESK. Trimming cost V 3 bases and J 4 bases, with 15 bases left between them. CDR3 length: 15 residues. The CDR3 nucleotides read TGTGCCAGCAGCCACCCCCCGACAGGTTTCTATGGCTACACCTTC. This sequence encodes CASSHPPTGFYGYTF.

The chain recombines TRBV5-1 with TRBJ1-1; a possible D gene is TRBD1 (5 bases). Germline CDR1 reads SGHRS; CDR2 reads YFSETQ. Between the trimmed V and J ends, which lost 4 bases and 1 base, there was a span of 11 bases. The CDR3 consists of 14 residues. The CDR3 DNA is TGCGCCAGCAGCGAGGCAGGGCCGAACACTGAAGCTTTCTTT. Translation gives CASSEAGPNTEAFF.

The chain joins TRBV27 to TRBJ1-2; 7 bases are a match to TRBD1. The V segment lost 7 bases and the J segment 0 bases; nucleotides outside the gene matches: 8. This CDR3 is built from 15 residues. In germline, CDR1 is MNHEY, CDR2 SMNVEV (reference sequence). The CDR3 protein is CASKTTGVANYGYTF. The CDR3 bases are TGTGCCAGCAAGACTACAGGGGTCGCTAACTATGGCTACACCTTC.

This clone was seen just once. The chain links TRBV19 to TRBJ1-6; D remains ambiguous. Germline V lookup: CDR1 LNHDA, CDR2 SQIVND (reference sequence). The CDR3 contains 14 residues. Trimming took 3 bases from V and 7 from J, leaving 10 bases between them. The CDR3 coding sequence is TGTGCCAGTAGTATTCGTACAGAGAATTCACCCCTCCACTTT. It specifies CASSIRTENSPLHF.

This clone occurred once. The chain is built from TRBV6-5 and TRBJ1-2; D possibly corresponds to TRBD1 (5 bases). Germline V gene lookup returns CDR1 MNHEY and CDR2 SVGAGI. Trimming removed 4 bases from V and 2 bases from J, with 11 bases in between. The CDR3 is 14 amino acids. The CDR3 loop reads CASSFGGENYGYTF. CDR3 sequence (DNA): TGTGCCAGCAGTTTTGGGGGGGAGAACTATGGCTACACCTTC.

This rearrangement joins TRBV10-1 to TRBJ1-4; no firm D call. CDR3 length equals 15 residues. In germline, CDR1 is WNHNN, CDR2 SYGVQD (reference sequence). Trimming pared 6 bases from V and 8 bases from J, leaving 19 bases between. The chain's CDR3 is CASSTGSPPREKLFF. DNA for the CDR3: TGCGCCAGCAGCACCGGGTCTCCCCCACGCGAAAAACTGTTTTTT.